The 4 T cell receptor beta chains listed next were all sequenced from one sample in a study of T cells in Graves' hyperthyroidism and ophthalmopathy. The investigators amplified TCR beta CDR3 regions from RNA transcripts. TCR CDR3 regions were first amplified by RT-PCR with HTBI primers. MiXCR, applied by TCRdb to the multiplex PCR reads, yields one record per CDR3 protein. This sample has roughly 650,000 distinct CDR3 sequences; about 16% occur once, and the top ten carry 3% to 4%. Source material: blood. The source of these receptors is a middle-aged woman with Graves' ophthalmopathy.

Ten or more counts support this clonotype. The chain uses TRBV5-1 and TRBJ2-2, with a tentative D call TRBD2 (6 bases). Germline CDR1 SGHRS, CDR2 YFSETQ. This CDR3 is 15 amino acids long. V was pared by 0 bases and J by 3 bases, with 9 bases between. CDR3 sequence (DNA): TGCGCCAGCAGCTTGGCCGGGGGATACACCGGGGAGCTGTTTTTT. Translating gives CASSLAGGYTGELFF.

This clonotype was recorded a few times. V and J are TRBV6-5 and TRBJ2-1, with 10 bases identical to TRBD1. Germline V lookup: CDR1 MNHEY, CDR2 SVGAGI. Germline trimming cut 2 bases from V and 1 base from J; bases unmatched to any gene: 2. The CDR3 is 16 residues long. CDR3 amino acids: CASSYAGQGSYNEQFF. DNA for the CDR3: TGTGCCAGCAGTTACGCGGGACAGGGGTCCTACAATGAGCAGTTCTTC.

This clonotype was counted between two and nine times. The rearrangement joins TRBV7-9 to TRBJ2-3; 8 bases map to TRBD2. The CDR3 runs 16 residues. Germline V CDR1 and CDR2: SEHNR, FQNEAQ (reference sequence). V dropped 1 base and J dropped 2; count of bases not matched to a gene: 5. This CDR3 is CASSLEGTRTTDTQYF. The CDR3 DNA reads TGTGCCAGCAGCTTAGAGGGGACTAGAACCACAGATACGCAGTATTTT.

A remark on this clonotype: A much bigger clone sits one base away, suggesting this may be a read error. The conserved phenylalanine or tryptophan normally closing the CDR3 is absent here, so this likely arose from a read error. This chain uses TRBV5-1 with TRBJ2-6, with a tentative D call TRBD1 (6 bases). The ends were cut back, 0 bases at V and 0 bases at J, with 13 bases in the middle. The CDR3 totals 18 residues. CDR1 is SGHRS, CDR2 YFSETQ, per germline. The CDR3 sequence is CASSLESRTVSGANVLTL. The CDR3 coding sequence is TGCGCCAGCAGCTTGGAATCCCGGACAGTCTCTGGGGCCAACGTCCTGACTCTC.